What follows describes a single T cell receptor beta chain. Its antigen is unknown. Per-nucleotide qualities are absent, and no much larger clonotype sits a single base away. This specimen comes from a study of PD-1 blockade in classical Hodgkin lymphoma (dated by TCRdb to about 2020). Turning to the overall study: Nivolumab dosing was 3 mg/kg intravenously every 2 weeks, continuing until either disease progression or unacceptable toxicity. A peripheral blood immune signature of response to PD-1 blockade in classical Hodgkin lymphoma was defined using TCR beta sequencing and CyTOF.

Beyond this particular receptor, the publication reports: The study covered only a single clinical trial cohort, and the causes of the repertoire differences, possibly disease activity or prior therapy, were still not defined. Baseline diversity similar to that of newly diagnosed patients was observed in trial patients achieving complete response, whereas significantly lower diversity was observed in partial responders and progressors. CD4+ but not CD8+ TCR diversity rose significantly by C4D1 (p=0.0027 vs p=0.16), most apparent in complete responders (p=0.02). Lower diversity was observed in patients in whom nivolumab was started less than 1 year after ASCT, and these patients were excluded from later analyses so that confounding by immune reconstitution would be avoided. Newly diagnosed patients were reported to have lower baseline TCR diversity than healthy donors, and relapsed/refractory patients were reported to have lower baseline TCR diversity still.

Genomic DNA was extracted with the Qiagen DNeasy kit from unsorted PBMCs and from negatively selected CD4+ and CD8+ fractions. Amplification of TCR beta CDR3 regions was done by immunoSEQ multiplex PCR with primers that anneal to V and J segments. Amplification bias was minimized using a synthetic immune receptor repertoire, and residual bias was removed computationally after sequencing. In the original analysis: Custom Python scripts were used to quantify repertoire diversity as the Shannon entropy index. The unsorted, CD4+ and CD8+ repertoires were each analyzed separately, with the exception of combined analyses, where CD4+ and CD8+ sequences were merged in silico. Clonal expansion was defined as at least a 2-fold frequency increase after treatment relative to C1D1, with a pseudocount of 0.5 for undetected baseline clones. Singleton clones were defined as clones with 0 or 1 copy at C1D1, and non-singleton clones were defined as clones with 2 or more copies. Clones expanded in unsorted samples were annotated as CD4+, CD8+ or unknown by matching protein sequences in sorted samples from the same patient. Wilcoxon tests on paired samples were used to test diversity changes from C1D1 to C4D1. TCRdb obtained this table from immuneACCESS and retained in-frame rearrangements with V and J assigned. These tables miss some clones; where compared with another copy, unresolved V genes account for less than half of the shortfall, and the remainder is unexplained. V and J calls and clone size are copied from that table; D and trimming were computed from the DNA. The sample contains 95,000 to 100,000 clones, 85% to 90% of them found a single time. The biggest ten clones account for approximately 6.3% of the sample.

The time point label of this sample denotes: cycle 2 day 1 (C2D1) of nivolumab. Every trial patient had relapsed following autologous stem cell transplantation, and prior brentuximab vedotin exposure was what differed among cohorts A, B and C. The trial cohort comprised about 60 patients with relapsed/refractory classical Hodgkin lymphoma whose best overall responses were complete response, partial response or progressive disease. In the multi-cohort phase II CheckMate 205 trial, trial patients received single-agent nivolumab. Best overall response was determined by an independent review committee according to the 2007 International Working Group response criteria. Trial PBMCs were obtained immediately prior to nivolumab initiation (C1D1) and on therapy at cycle 2 day 1 and cycle 4 day 1. Peripheral blood was collected in 8 mL Vacutainer Cell Preparation Tubes, from which PBMCs were isolated by centrifugation and then cryopreserved.

The sample here was peripheral blood mononuclear cells (PBMCs), taken before the second cycle of nivolumab. The clonotype originates from a human donor with classical Hodgkin lymphoma.

The nucleotide sequence reads TGTGCCTGGAGCGACGACACCGGGGAGCTGTTTTTT. This codes for CAWSDDTGELFF. The sequence links TRBV30 to TRBJ2-2; too little of a D gene remains to name it. Sequences GTSNPN (CDR1) and SVGIG (CDR2) are obtained from the germline V gene (reference sequence). The CDR3 has 12 amino acids, counting the end cysteine and phenylalanine. Only the CDR3 region is kept as DNA, spanning 36 bases read in frame from base 1. V is clipped by 3 bases and J by 3 bases, and the sequence between their germline boundaries is 5 bases long.